Below are 27 T cell receptor beta chains sequenced from a single sample in a study of T cells in tuberculosis. Clones were read by immunoSEQ multiplex PCR, and TCRdb kept only the in-frame ones, dropping some. This sample has tens of thousands of clones, with roughly 93% found just once. Sequencing was done on a sample of PBMCs. These receptors came from a donor between 10 and 35 years old with latent tuberculosis or without tuberculosis infection.

This chain uses TRBV6-1 with TRBJ1-2; 7 nucleotides match TRBD1. The CDR3 length is 13 residues. Trimming at V came to 3 bases and at J to 3 bases, leaving 1 base not matched to a gene. CDR1 and CDR2 (germline): MNHNS, SASEGT. This chain's CDR3 is CASSETGYYGYTF. In DNA form, the CDR3 reads TGTGCCAGCAGTGAGACAGGGTACTATGGCTACACCTTC.

The chain employs TRBV5-4 and TRBJ2-7, with D maybe TRBD1 (6 bases). The germline V and J ends were trimmed by 4 bases and 3 bases, with 11 bases remaining between them. Germline V CDR1 and CDR2: SGHNT, YYREEE (reference sequence). The CDR3 has 13 amino acids. The CDR3 bases are TGTGCCAGCAGCCGAAGGACAGACTACGAGCAGTACTTC. Encoded protein: CASSRRTDYEQYF.

V usage is TRBV4-1 and J usage is TRBJ2-5; TRBD1 matches at 12 bases. The V and J ends lost 2 bases and 4 bases, in that order; junction bases with no gene match: 23. The germline CDR1 and CDR2 sequences are MGHRA and YSYEKL. The CDR3 totals 22 residues. The CDR3 DNA reads as TGCGCCAGCAGCCAAACCGGGACAGGGGGCGCGGGGCTAGCGGTCAGGTTAGAGACCCAGTACTTC. It encodes CASSQTGTGGAGLAVRLETQYF.

The V call is TRBV19, the J call TRBJ2-7; possible D gene TRBD2, 6 bases. CDR3 length: 14 amino acids. Between the trimmed V and J ends, which lost 5 bases and 3 bases, there was a span of 14 bases. Germline loops: CDR1 LNHDA, CDR2 SQIVND (reference sequence). The CDR3 region is CASSWGGSVYEQYF. CDR3 nucleotides: TGTGCCAGTAGTTGGGGAGGTAGCGTCTACGAGCAGTACTTC. The complete variable domain, with remaining parts taken from reference TRBV19 and TRBJ2-7, reads DGGITQSPKYLFRKEGQNVTLSCEQNLNHDAMYWYRQDPGQGLRLIYYSQIVNDFQKGDIAEGYSVSREKKESFPLTVTSAQKNPTAFYLCASSWGGSVYEQYFGPGTRLTVT.

This clone was counted between two and nine times. V usage is TRBV5-1 and J usage is TRBJ1-1; 7 nucleotides match TRBD1. Looked up from germline, CDR1 is SGHRS and CDR2 is YFSETQ. The V and J ends lost 1 base and 5 bases, in that order; junction bases with no gene match: 5. This CDR3 is 14 amino acids long. The CDR3 region is CASSLTGAGTEAFF. CDR3 bases: TGCGCCAGCAGCTTGACAGGGGCTGGAACTGAAGCTTTCTTT.

The chain has TRBV4-1 and TRBJ2-7; 8 bases are shared with TRBD1. The V and J ends lost 3 bases and 2 bases, in that order; junction bases with no gene match: 12. Germline lookup yields CDR1 MGHRA and CDR2 YSYEKL. The CDR3 spans 17 residues. The CDR3 sequence is CASSQGATNRGAYEQYF. The CDR3 DNA is TGCGCCAGCAGCCAGGGAGCGACGAACAGGGGGGCCTACGAGCAGTACTTC.

This clone was seen only a few times. The genes are TRBV5-8 and TRBJ2-5; 10 nucleotides agree with TRBD1. The CDR3 extends over 16 amino acids. The germline V gene encodes CDR1 SGHTS and CDR2 YDEGEE. V trimming: 2 bases; J trimming: 1 base; junction bases outside the gene matches: 5. The CDR3 DNA follows: TGTGCCAGCAGCTTAGACGGGACAGGGGCCCAAGAGACCCAGTACTTC. Translating gives CASSLDGTGAQETQYF. Together with reference TRBV5-8 and TRBJ2-5, the CDR3 gives the full variable domain: EAGVTQSPTHLIKTRGQQATLRCSPISGHTSVYWYQQALGLGLQFLLWYDEGEERNRGNFPPRFSGRQFPNYSSELNVNALELEDSALYLCASSLDGTGAQETQYFGPGTRLLVL.

The chain uses TRBV15 and TRBJ2-5, with TRBD1 matching over 8 bases. The ends lost 1 base at V and 5 bases at J; junction bases unmatched: 6. CDR1 is LNHNV and CDR2 is YYDKDF in the germline V gene (reference sequence). The CDR3 has 15 amino acids. For the CDR3, the DNA is TGTGCCACCAGCAGAGGGACAGGGAACGGGGAGACCCAGTACTTC. Amino acid sequence: CATSRGTGNGETQYF.

This clone was found once. The chain couples TRBV29-1 to TRBJ2-2, with 7 bases matching TRBD1. CDR1 and CDR2 from the germline V gene are SQVTM and ANQGSEA. CDR3 length equals 13 residues. Unmatched junction bases numbered 9, after V lost 8 bases and J lost 6 bases. In nucleotides, the CDR3 is TGCAGCACCGAGACAGGGTCGGCCGGGGAGCTGTTTTTT. Amino acids: CSTETGSAGELFF.

The chain links TRBV7-9 to TRBJ1-6; TRBD1 is a possible D gene (5 bases). The V gene lost 1 base and the J gene lost 6 bases, with 13 bases spanning the gap. The CDR3 is 16 amino acids. The germline gives CDR1 SEHNR, CDR2 FQNEAQ (reference sequence). The CDR3, as DNA: TGTGCCAGCAGCTTAGGCGGAGGGGTGGCTAATTCACCCCTCCACTTT. It specifies CASSLGGGVANSPLHF. The entire variable domain, with the rest obtained from reference TRBV7-9 and TRBJ1-6, is as follows: DTGVSQNPRHKITKRGQNVTFRCDPISEHNRLYWYRQTLGQGPEFLTYFQNEAQLEKSRLLSDRFSAERPKGSFSTLEIQRTEQGDSAMYLCASSLGGGVANSPLHFGNGTRLTVT.

This clone was seen once. V and J are TRBV7-9 and TRBJ2-7; 8 nucleotides line up with TRBD2. This CDR3 contains 18 residues. Germline values: CDR1 SEHNR, CDR2 FQNEAQ (reference sequence). Trimming cost V 1 base and J 2 bases; bases outside gene matches: 13. The CDR3 bases are TGTGCCAGCAGCTTAGGCGGTGCAGCGGGGGAGATTCCCTACGAGCAGTACTTC. Its translation: CASSLGGAAGEIPYEQYF. The full variable domain, in which reference TRBV7-9 and TRBJ2-7 provide the parts outside the CDR3, is DTGVSQNPRHKITKRGQNVTFRCDPISEHNRLYWYRQTLGQGPEFLTYFQNEAQLEKSRLLSDRFSAERPKGSFSTLEIQRTEQGDSAMYLCASSLGGAAGEIPYEQYFGPGTRLTVT.

This chain connects TRBV5-1 to TRBJ1-5; the match to TRBD1 covers 9 bases. Trimming took 2 bases from V and 8 from J; bases not matched to a gene: 5. The germline V gene encodes CDR1 SGHRS and CDR2 YFSETQ. The CDR3 extends over 14 amino acids. The CDR3 DNA reads TGCGCCAGCAGCTTAACCGGGACAGGGAAGCCCCAGCATTTT. This translates into CASSLTGTGKPQHF.

The chain recombines TRBV27 with TRBJ1-5; D not certain. CDR3 length equals 15 residues. With 6 bases removed from V and 4 bases from J, the gap between germline ends came to 16 bases. Germline loops: CDR1 MNHEY, CDR2 SMNVEV (reference sequence). In DNA, the CDR3 is TGTGCCAGCAGCTCCGCCGGGAGATGGAATCAGCCCCAGCATTTT. Translating gives CASSSAGRWNQPQHF.

V usage is TRBV10-3 and J usage is TRBJ2-3; 10 nucleotides line up with TRBD2. V dropped 5 bases and J dropped 3; count of bases not matched to a gene: 8. The CDR3 extends over 16 amino acids. CDR1 is ENHRY and CDR2 is SYGVKD in the germline V gene. CDR3 in DNA: TGTGCCATCAGTCCACAACTAGCGGGGACAACAGATACGCAGTATTTT. Its protein is CAISPQLAGTTDTQYF.

The V call is TRBV9, the J call TRBJ1-2; D not resolved. CDR3 length equals 13 residues. CDR1 and CDR2 from the germline V gene are SGDLS and YYNGEE. V lost 3 bases and J lost 6, with 12 bases in between. In DNA, the CDR3 is TGTGCCAGCAGCGAGGGAGTGGGGAATGGCTACACCTTC. Translation: CASSEGVGNGYTF. The variable domain in full, completed from reference TRBV9 and TRBJ1-2, reads DSGVTQTPKHLITATGQRVTLRCSPRSGDLSVYWYQQSLDQGLQFLIQYYNGEERAKGNILERFSAQQFPDLHSELNLSSLELGDSALYFCASSEGVGNGYTFGSGTRLTVV.

The V and J genes are TRBV7-8 and TRBJ2-1, with TRBD2 matching over 7 bases. The CDR3 extends over 18 amino acids. Germline V lookup: CDR1 SGHVS, CDR2 FQNEAQ. J lost 1 base, V lost 2 bases, and 11 bases had no gene match. CDR3 DNA sequence: TGTGCCAGCAGCTTATTACCCACTGGGGGGGGTTCCTACAATGAGCAGTTCTTC. Its protein product is CASSLLPTGGGSYNEQFF.

This sequence joins TRBV23-1 and TRBJ2-3; D is possibly TRBD1 (6 bases). TRBV23-1 is an ORF, with its function uncertain. Trimming took 0 bases from V and 2 from J, leaving 12 bases between them. This CDR3 comprises 16 residues. The CDR3 region has the DNA TGCGCCAGCAGTCAATCTAGGGACAAACTCACAGATACGCAGTATTTT. Translation: CASSQSRDKLTDTQYF.

V and J are TRBV6-1 and TRBJ2-1; 14 nucleotides line up with TRBD2. Germline V gene sequence: CDR1 MNHNS, CDR2 SASEGT. This CDR3 region has 14 residues. Trimming cost V 4 bases and J 15 bases; bases outside gene matches: 8. CDR3 protein: CASSATSGGAFGFF. CDR3 DNA sequence: TGTGCCAGCAGTGCGACTAGCGGGGGGGCATTTGGGTTCTTC.

The CDR3 DNA reads as TGTGCCAGCAGTTATGAGCGGGGGGGCCTGGACGAGCAGTACTTC. It yields the protein CASSYERGGLDEQYF. This sequence joins TRBV5-4 and TRBJ2-7, with TRBD2 matching 10 bases. J gave up 5 bases and V 5 bases, and 10 bases lay outside the gene matches. There are 15 residues in the CDR3. Per the germline V gene, CDR1 is SGHNT and CDR2 is YYREEE (reference sequence).

In its sample, this clone was seen once. The chain combines TRBV30 with TRBJ1-1, with D uncertain. V dropped 2 bases and J dropped 0 bases, with 4 bases sitting between them. Germline CDR1 GTSNPN, CDR2 SVGIG (reference sequence). The CDR3 is 12 amino acids. CDR3 region: CAWSFLNTEAFF. CDR3 DNA sequence: TGTGCCTGGAGTTTCTTGAACACTGAAGCTTTCTTT. The variable domain in full, completed from reference TRBV30 and TRBJ1-1, reads SQTIHQWPATLVQPVGSPLSLECTVEGTSNPNLYWYRQAAGRGLQLLFYSVGIGQISSEVPQNLSASRPQDRQFILSSKKLLLSDSGFYLCAWSFLNTEAFFGQGTRLTVV.

The gene calls are TRBV2 and TRBJ1-4; D gene uncertain. V was shortened by 8 bases and J by 6 bases, with 10 bases between the two germline ends. Germline V gene sequence: CDR1 SNHLY, CDR2 FYNNEI. The CDR3 has 12 amino acids. In nucleotides, the CDR3 is TGTGCCAGCCAGGCAGAGTATGAAAAACTGTTTTTT. Amino acid sequence: CASQAEYEKLFF. Full variable domain (remainder filled in from reference TRBV2 and TRBJ1-4): EPEVTQTPSHQVTQMGQEVILRCVPISNHLYFYWYRQILGQKVEFLVSFYNNEISEKSEIFDDQFSVERPDGSNFTLKIRSTKLEDSAMYFCASQAEYEKLFFGSGTQLSVL.

The chain combines TRBV11-2 with TRBJ2-3; D unclear. Germline CDR1 is SGHAT and CDR2 is FQNNGV. The CDR3 length is 13 residues. V dropped 5 bases and J dropped 2 bases, with 8 bases sitting between them. The CDR3 nucleotides are TGTGCCAGCAGCCCCTGGCTCACAGATACGCAGTATTTT. Amino acids: CASSPWLTDTQYF. Together with reference TRBV11-2 and TRBJ2-3, the CDR3 gives the full variable domain: EAGVAQSPRYKIIEKRQSVAFWCNPISGHATLYWYQQILGQGPKLLIQFQNNGVVDDSQLPKDRFSAERLKGVDSTLKIQPAKLEDSAVYLCASSPWLTDTQYFGPGTRLTVL.

This chain joins TRBV4-3 and TRBJ2-1, with a possible D match to TRBD2 (6 bases). The CDR3 covers 16 residues. CDR1 and CDR2 from the germline V gene are LGHNA and YSLEER. Trimming stripped 4 bases from V and 4 bases from J, with 17 bases between. The CDR3 loop reads CASSRDGSGNYNEQFF. The CDR3 nucleotides read TGCGCCAGCAGCCGCGATGGTAGCGGTAATTACAATGAGCAGTTCTTC.

This clone appeared once. This rearrangement joins TRBV2 to TRBJ2-1; possibly TRBD1 for D (5 bases). V lost 7 bases and J lost 8, with 15 bases in between. Germline CDR1 reads SNHLY; CDR2 reads FYNNEI. The CDR3 loop spans 13 amino acids. The CDR3, as DNA: TGTGCCAGCATTAATAGAAGGGGTGATGAGCAGTTCTTC. It codes for CASINRRGDEQFF.

The V and J genes are TRBV6-5 and TRBJ2-7; 12 bases align to TRBD1. CDR3 size: 15 residues. The V gene end was trimmed by 5 bases and the J gene end by 6 bases; junction bases not matched to a gene: 8. CDR1 is MNHEY and CDR2 is SVGAGI in the germline V gene. The CDR3 loop reads CASSPGDRGLGEQYF. In DNA, the CDR3 is TGTGCCAGCAGTCCGGGGGACAGGGGGCTGGGCGAGCAGTACTTC.

The genes are TRBV2 and TRBJ1-5; 10 positions agree with TRBD1. This CDR3 has 15 residues. V lost 6 bases to trimming and J lost 3 bases; unmatched junction nucleotides: 5. Germline CDR1 reads SNHLY; CDR2 reads FYNNEI. CDR3 coding DNA: TGTGCCAGCAGAGGGACAGGGGCCAACAATCAGCCCCAGCATTTT. Its translation: CASRGTGANNQPQHF.

The chain recombines TRBV5-4 with TRBJ2-6, with TRBD2 identical over 8 bases. CDR3 length: 15 residues. The germline V gene encodes CDR1 SGHNT and CDR2 YYREEE (reference sequence). With 4 bases clipped from V and 2 bases from J, the junction kept 2 bases outside the gene matches. DNA for the CDR3: TGTGCCAGCAGCCGGGAGGGTCCTGGGGCCAACGTCCTGACTTTC. This sequence encodes CASSREGPGANVLTF.